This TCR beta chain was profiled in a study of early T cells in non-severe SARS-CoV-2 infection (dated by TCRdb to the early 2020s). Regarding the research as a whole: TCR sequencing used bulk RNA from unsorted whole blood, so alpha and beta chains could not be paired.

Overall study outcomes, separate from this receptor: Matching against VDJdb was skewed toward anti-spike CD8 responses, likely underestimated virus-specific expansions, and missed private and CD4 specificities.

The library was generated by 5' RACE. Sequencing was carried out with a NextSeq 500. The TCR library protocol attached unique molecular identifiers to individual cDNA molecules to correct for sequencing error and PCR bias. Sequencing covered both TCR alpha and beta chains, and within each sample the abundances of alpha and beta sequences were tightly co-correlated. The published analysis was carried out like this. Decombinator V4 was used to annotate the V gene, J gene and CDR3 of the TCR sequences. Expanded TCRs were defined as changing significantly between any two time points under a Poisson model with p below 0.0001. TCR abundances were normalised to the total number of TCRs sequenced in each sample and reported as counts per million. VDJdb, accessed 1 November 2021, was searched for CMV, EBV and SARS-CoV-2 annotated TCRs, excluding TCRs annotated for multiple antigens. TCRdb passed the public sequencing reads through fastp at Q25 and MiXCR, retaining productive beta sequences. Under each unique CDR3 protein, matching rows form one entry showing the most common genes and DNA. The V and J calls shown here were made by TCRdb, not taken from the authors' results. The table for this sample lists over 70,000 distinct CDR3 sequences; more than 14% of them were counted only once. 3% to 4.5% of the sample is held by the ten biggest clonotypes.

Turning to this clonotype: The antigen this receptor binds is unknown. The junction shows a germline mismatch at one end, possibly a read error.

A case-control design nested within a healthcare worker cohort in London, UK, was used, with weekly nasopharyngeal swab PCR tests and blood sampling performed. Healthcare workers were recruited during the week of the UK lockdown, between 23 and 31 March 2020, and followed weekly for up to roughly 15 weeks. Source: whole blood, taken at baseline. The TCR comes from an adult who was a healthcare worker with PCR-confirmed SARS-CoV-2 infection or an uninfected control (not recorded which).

The CDR3 loop reads CASSVAGSTTWELFF. The DNA reads TGTGCCAGCAGCGTAGCGGGCTCCACCACCTGGGAGCTGTTTTTT. The chain uses TRBV9 and TRBJ2-2; the D gene assignment is ambiguous. The CDR3, from cysteine to phenylalanine, totals 15 residues. Solely the CDR3 DNA is kept, with 45 bases framed from the first base. Looking up the germline V gene yields CDR1 SGDLS and CDR2 YYNGEE.